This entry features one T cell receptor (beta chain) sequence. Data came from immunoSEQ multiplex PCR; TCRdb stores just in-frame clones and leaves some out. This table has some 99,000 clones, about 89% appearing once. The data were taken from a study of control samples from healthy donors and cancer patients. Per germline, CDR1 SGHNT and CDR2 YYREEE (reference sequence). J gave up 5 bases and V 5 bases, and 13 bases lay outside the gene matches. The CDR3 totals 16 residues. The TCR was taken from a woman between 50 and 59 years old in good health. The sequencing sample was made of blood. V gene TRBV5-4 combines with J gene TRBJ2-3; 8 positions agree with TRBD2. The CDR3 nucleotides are TGTGCCAGCAGTGTTGGTAGCGGGGTCCGGGAAGATACGCAGTATTTT. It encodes CASSVGSGVREDTQYF.